A single sample is the source of the 23 T cell receptor beta chains below, sequenced in a study of T cells after yellow fever vaccination. TCRdb analysed the 5' RACE reads with MiXCR anew, one entry per CDR3 protein. The profile covers 250,000 or so distinct CDR3 sequences, with 3.6% appearing a single time and 19% taken by the ten largest. The sample consisted of PBMCs, taken 15 days after the yellow fever booster vaccination. The receptors shown here come from a man between 18 and 35 years old who received the YFV17D yellow fever vaccine.

Many counts were recorded for this clonotype. The chain combines TRBV7-2 with TRBJ2-3; D is uncertain. Per the germline V gene, CDR1 is SGHTA and CDR2 is FQGNSA. The V gene lost 7 bases and the J gene lost 3 bases, with 17 bases spanning the gap. There are 15 residues in the CDR3. CDR3 residues: CASTVDFARTDTQYF. CDR3 sequence (DNA): TGTGCCAGCACCGTAGACTTTGCCCGGACAGATACGCAGTATTTT.

This clonotype was observed a handful of times. The rearrangement links TRBV5-1 to TRBJ1-1; TRBD1 aligns across 12 bases. The CDR3 contains 16 residues. The V and J ends lost 4 bases and 4 bases, in that order; junction bases with no gene match: 8. Germline CDR1 reads SGHRS; CDR2 reads YFSETQ. In DNA, the CDR3 is TGCGCCAGCAGCCTTGGGACAGGGGGCGTCGGCACTGAAGCTTTCTTT. Its translation: CASSLGTGGVGTEAFF.

This clonotype was seen many times. This rearrangement joins TRBV10-3 to TRBJ2-7; 9 bases map to TRBD1. CDR3 length: 15 residues. CDR1 is ENHRY and CDR2 is SYGVKD in the germline V gene. The trim removed 4 bases at V and 4 bases at J, leaving 8 bases unmatched. The CDR3 spells CAISGGQGTTYEQYF. DNA of the CDR3: TGTGCCATCAGTGGGGGACAGGGCACGACTTACGAGCAGTACTTC.

At least ten counts were recorded for this clonotype. This sequence joins TRBV5-4 and TRBJ1-2; 9 bases match TRBD1. Trimming removed 4 bases from V and 3 bases from J; junction bases left unmatched: 7. CDR3 length: 15 amino acids. Germline V lookup: CDR1 SGHNT, CDR2 YYREEE (reference sequence). The CDR3 loop reads CASSKFDRGDYGYTF. The CDR3 DNA sequence: TGTGCCAGCAGCAAGTTCGACAGGGGGGACTATGGCTACACCTTC.

In its sample, this clonotype was seen many times. The V call is TRBV28, the J call TRBJ2-2; D remains ambiguous. The CDR3 totals 14 residues. V was clipped by 5 bases and J by 2 bases, with 9 bases between them. Germline CDR1 is MDHEN and CDR2 is SYDVKM. CDR3 DNA sequence: TGTGCCAGCAGTCCAGGATTCAACACCGGGGAGCTGTTTTTT. It yields the protein CASSPGFNTGELFF.

This clonotype was counted at least ten times. The chain is built from TRBV18 and TRBJ1-1, with D perhaps matching TRBD1 (5 bases). Trimming removed 3 bases from V and 5 bases from J, with 13 bases in between. The CDR3 spans 14 residues. Germline CDR1 KGHSH, CDR2 LQKENI. In nucleotides, the CDR3 is TGTGCCAGCTCACCCGCGCAGGGAGATACTGAAGCTTTCTTT. Its protein product is CASSPAQGDTEAFF.

This clonotype was seen at least ten times. The rearrangement uses TRBV4-1 and TRBJ2-3; 15 nucleotides line up with TRBD2. Germline CDR1 MGHRA, CDR2 YSYEKL. Trimming cost V 4 bases and J 2 bases; bases outside gene matches: 4. The CDR3 has 17 amino acids. CDR3 region: CASSPGLAGGFTDTQYF. CDR3 DNA sequence: TGCGCCAGCAGCCCGGGACTAGCGGGGGGCTTCACAGATACGCAGTATTTT.

This clonotype came up many times. V and J are TRBV6-6 and TRBJ2-3, with TRBD2 identical over 8 bases. In germline, CDR1 is MNHNY, CDR2 SVGAGI (reference sequence). The CDR3 is 16 residues long. With 6 bases clipped from V and 1 base from J, the junction kept 9 bases outside the gene matches. This CDR3 is CASSPWRGAGTDTQYF. DNA of the CDR3: TGTGCCAGCAGCCCTTGGCGGGGGGCTGGCACAGATACGCAGTATTTT.

This clonotype was seen a handful of times. This chain links TRBV24-1 with TRBJ1-5, with 7 bases identical to TRBD1. V lost 3 bases to trimming and J lost 5 bases; unmatched junction nucleotides: 6. The CDR3 is 15 amino acids. CDR1 is KGHDR and CDR2 is SFDVKD in the germline V gene. CDR3 in amino acids: CATSDPRQGDQPQHF. The CDR3 nucleotides read TGTGCCACCAGTGATCCCAGACAGGGTGATCAGCCCCAGCATTTT.

This clonotype has a count of ten or more. The chain links TRBV5-1 to TRBJ1-5; the match to TRBD1 covers 8 bases. The CDR3 loop spans 17 amino acids. Trimming at V came to 3 bases and at J to 3 bases, leaving 11 bases not matched to a gene. Germline CDR1 reads SGHRS; CDR2 reads YFSETQ. The CDR3 sequence: CASSSPLTDRANQPQHF. In DNA form, the CDR3 reads TGCGCCAGCAGCTCGCCTCTAACGGACAGGGCCAATCAGCCCCAGCATTTT.

This clonotype was recorded many times. This chain joins TRBV12-3 or TRBV12-4 and TRBJ1-4; D remains ambiguous. The V gene lost 0 bases and the J gene lost 10 bases, with 15 bases spanning the gap. This CDR3 is built from 15 residues. CDR3 sequence reads: CASSLALGGGGKLFF. CDR3 bases: TGTGCCAGCAGTTTAGCCCTAGGCGGAGGCGGAAAACTGTTTTTT.

At least ten counts were recorded for this clonotype. A much larger clone differs by one base, so this may be a read error. The CDR3 spells CAWSRQGPGELFF. The CDR3 DNA reads as TGTGCCTGGAGCCGACAGGGGCCCGGGGAGCTGTTTTTT. The genes are TRBV30 and TRBJ2-2, with TRBD1 matching over 8 bases. This CDR3 is built from 13 residues. Germline-derived CDR1 and CDR2 are GTSNPN and SVGIG (reference sequence). Germline trimming cut 3 bases from V and 6 bases from J; bases unmatched to any gene: 3.

This clonotype was seen many times. This rearrangement joins TRBV20-1 to TRBJ2-1, with D possibly TRBD2 on 5 matching bases. This CDR3 is built from 14 residues. V was cut by 4 bases and J by 6 bases, with 16 bases left in between. The V gene's germline CDR1 is DFQATT and CDR2 SNEGSKA (reference sequence). The CDR3 spells CSAKFGVWGNEQFF. CDR3 DNA: TGCAGTGCTAAGTTCGGGGTTTGGGGCAATGAGCAGTTCTTC.

This clonotype was found many times. This chain connects TRBV5-1 to TRBJ2-7; 7 bases fit TRBD1. The V gene's germline CDR1 is SGHRS and CDR2 YFSETQ. The ends lost 4 bases at V and 4 bases at J; junction bases unmatched: 11. This CDR3 is built from 15 residues. The CDR3 DNA follows: TGCGCCAGCAGCGCAATAGGGGGCTTCTCGTACGAGCAGTACTTC. Protein sequence: CASSAIGGFSYEQYF.

Ten or more counts support this clonotype. For the CDR3, the DNA is TGCGCCAGCAGCCAAGAAATGGGACAAAGCTACAATGAGCAGTTCTTC. Its translation: CASSQEMGQSYNEQFF. The V and J genes are TRBV4-1 and TRBJ2-1, with D tentatively TRBD1 (6 bases). The CDR3 covers 16 residues. Germline assignment: CDR1 MGHRA and CDR2 YSYEKL. V lost 0 bases to trimming and J lost 3 bases, with 12 bases between them.

The chain joins TRBV14 to TRBJ2-4, with a weak D call TRBD2 (6 bases). V was pared by 1 base and J by 9 bases, with 22 bases between. This CDR3 has 17 residues. Germline V gives CDR1 SGHDN, CDR2 FVKESK. This chain's CDR3 is CASSQGGLKDQNGIQYF. The CDR3 DNA follows: TGTGCCAGCAGCCAAGGAGGACTAAAAGATCAGAATGGCATTCAGTACTTC.

This clonotype was detected many times. The CDR3 is CASSYPTGAPADTQYF. CDR3 sequence (DNA): TGCGCCAGCAGCTACCCGACAGGGGCCCCCGCAGATACGCAGTATTTT. This chain links TRBV5-1 with TRBJ2-3; the match to TRBD1 covers 8 bases. CDR1 and CDR2 from the germline V gene are SGHRS and YFSETQ. The J segment lost 4 bases and the V segment lost 3 bases, leaving 10 bases of the junction unmatched. CDR3 length: 16 amino acids.

This clonotype was recorded many times. The chain combines TRBV6-5 with TRBJ1-1, with D perhaps matching TRBD1 (6 bases). This CDR3 has 13 residues. The V and J ends lost 11 bases and 5 bases respectively, with 18 bases between them. Germline V gene data show CDR1 as MNHEY and CDR2 as SVGAGI. For the CDR3, the DNA is TGTGCCCTCGAGGAGTACCAGGGGACTGAAGCTTTCTTT. It codes for CALEEYQGTEAFF.

This clonotype was detected ten times or more. CDR3: CASSFAGTGNNEQFF. CDR3 DNA: TGCGCCAGCAGCTTCGCGGGGACAGGGAACAATGAGCAGTTCTTC. The J gene is TRBJ2-1, the V gene TRBV5-1; 9 nucleotides match TRBD1. The CDR3 is 15 amino acids. Germline lookup yields CDR1 SGHRS and CDR2 YFSETQ. The V and J ends lost 2 bases and 5 bases, in that order; junction bases with no gene match: 5. The full variable domain, with the rest looked up from reference TRBV5-1 and TRBJ2-1, is KAGVTQTPRYLIKTRGQQVTLSCSPISGHRSVSWYQQTPGQGLQFLFEYFSETQRNKGNFPGRFSGRQFSNSRSEMNVSTLELGDSALYLCASSFAGTGNNEQFFGPGTRLTVL.

The rearrangement joins TRBV5-1 to TRBJ2-1; TRBD1 matches at 12 bases. Germline V CDR1 and CDR2: SGHRS, YFSETQ. The V gene end was trimmed by 5 bases and the J gene end by 4 bases; junction bases not matched to a gene: 4. The length of the CDR3 is 15 residues. CDR3 nucleotides: TGCGCCAGCAGGGGGGACAGGGGGCCTTACAATGAGCAGTTCTTC. Translation: CASRGDRGPYNEQFF.

This clonotype was counted only a few times. The CDR3 sequence is CASSPHGLPGEQFF. The CDR3 DNA reads TGTGCCAGCAGCCCCCACGGACTCCCGGGTGAGCAGTTCTTC. The chain employs TRBV7-2 and TRBJ2-1; tentatively, D is TRBD2 (5 bases). Trimming took 5 bases from V and 9 from J, leaving 17 bases between them. The CDR3 is made up of 14 amino acids. The germline V gene encodes CDR1 SGHTA and CDR2 FQGNSA.

This clonotype was seen at least ten times. V gene TRBV9 combines with J gene TRBJ2-1; D gene uncertain. The length of the CDR3 is 14 residues. The germline CDR1 and CDR2 sequences are SGDLS and YYNGEE. V gave up 3 bases and J gave up 2 bases, with 9 bases separating them. The CDR3, as DNA: TGTGCCAGCAGCGCCACAGATACCTACAATGAGCAGTTCTTC. Translated: CASSATDTYNEQFF.

This clonotype has more than one count but fewer than ten. This chain links TRBV5-1 with TRBJ2-5, with D possibly being TRBD2 (5 bases). The CDR3 totals 15 residues. Looked up from germline, CDR1 is SGHRS and CDR2 is YFSETQ. V lost 4 bases, J lost 5 bases, and 18 bases lay in between. The CDR3 spells CASSPGNSKRETQYF. The CDR3 nucleotides are TGCGCCAGCAGCCCCGGGAACAGTAAACGCGAGACCCAGTACTTC.